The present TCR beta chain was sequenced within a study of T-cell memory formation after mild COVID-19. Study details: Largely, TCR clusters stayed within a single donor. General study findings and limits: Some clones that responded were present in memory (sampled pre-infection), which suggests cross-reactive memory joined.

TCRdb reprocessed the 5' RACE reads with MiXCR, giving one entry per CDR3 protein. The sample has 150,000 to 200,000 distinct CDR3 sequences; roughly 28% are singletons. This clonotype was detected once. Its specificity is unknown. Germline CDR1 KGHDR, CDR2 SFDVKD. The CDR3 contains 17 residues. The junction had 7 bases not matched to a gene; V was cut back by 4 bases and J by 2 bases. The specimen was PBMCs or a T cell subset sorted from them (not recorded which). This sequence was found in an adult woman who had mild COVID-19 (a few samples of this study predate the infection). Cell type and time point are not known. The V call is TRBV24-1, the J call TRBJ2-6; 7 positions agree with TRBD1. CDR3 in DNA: TGTGCCACCAGTGAGACAGGGAGAGGAGCTGGGGCCAACGTCCTGACTTTC. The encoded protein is CATSETGRGAGANVLTF.